One sample yielded the 23 T cell receptor beta chains listed below, sequenced in a study of T cells after yellow fever vaccination. TCRdb processed the 5' RACE reads anew with MiXCR; each CDR3 protein has one entry. This table holds 200,000 to 300,000 distinct CDR3 sequences, roughly 6.3% found once. The source was CD4+ T cells sorted from PBMCs, collected on the day of the yellow fever booster vaccination. Source of these receptors: a man aged 25 to 40 who received the YFV17D yellow fever vaccine.

This clonotype was seen many times. The chain is built from TRBV5-1 and TRBJ2-3, with D unclear. The germline V and J ends were trimmed by 0 bases and 0 bases, with 8 bases remaining between them. The germline gives CDR1 SGHRS, CDR2 YFSETQ. The CDR3 totals 15 residues. The CDR3 nucleotides are TGCGCCAGCAGCTTGGGAGCAAGGAGCACAGATACGCAGTATTTT. Encoded protein: CASSLGARSTDTQYF.

This clonotype was seen ten or more times. This chain connects TRBV29-1 to TRBJ2-3; a weak D match, TRBD2 (5 bases). Germline V gene sequence: CDR1 SQVTM, CDR2 ANQGSEA. Trimming shortened V by 3 bases and J by 1 base, and 5 bases separated the two germline ends. The CDR3 is made up of 12 amino acids. CDR3 in amino acids: CSVEEGTDTQYF. Written as DNA, the CDR3 is TGCAGCGTTGAGGAGGGCACAGATACGCAGTATTTT.

On this clonotype itself: Germline and junction disagree at one end, which may indicate a read error. V gene TRBV29-1 combines with J gene TRBJ2-4; the match to TRBD1 covers 8 bases. The CDR3 is 13 amino acids. Germline V gene data show CDR1 as SQVTM and CDR2 as ANQGSEA. CDR3 in DNA: TGCAGCGTTACCGGGACAGGAAAAAACTTTCAGTACTTC. As protein: CSVTGTGKNFQYF.

This clonotype occurred a few times. The gene calls are TRBV12-3 or TRBV12-4 and TRBJ2-1, with D tentatively TRBD2 (6 bases). Trimming stripped 3 bases from V and 6 bases from J, with 9 bases between. This CDR3 is 13 amino acids long. CDR3: CASSLIAANEQFF. The CDR3 DNA reads TGTGCCAGCAGTTTGATAGCGGCCAATGAGCAGTTCTTC.

This clonotype came up many times. The chain has TRBV7-2 and TRBJ2-1; the D gene is possibly TRBD2 (6 bases). Trimming left V 6 bases short and J 6 bases short, with 18 bases between. The V gene's germline CDR1 is SGHTA and CDR2 FQGNSA. This CDR3 has 15 residues. For the CDR3, the DNA is TGTGCCAGCAGTCAAAGTGGGGGGAGTGGCAATGAGCAGTTCTTC. This codes for CASSQSGGSGNEQFF.

This clonotype was detected only a few times. The rearrangement uses TRBV5-1 and TRBJ1-4; weak D call: TRBD1 (5 bases). The germline V and J ends were trimmed by 4 bases and 8 bases, with 15 bases remaining between them. The CDR3 runs to 14 residues. Germline assignment: CDR1 SGHRS and CDR2 YFSETQ. The CDR3 coding sequence is TGCGCCAGCAGCCACGGACAAGTCGGGGAAAAACTGTTTTTT. It is translated as CASSHGQVGEKLFF.

The genes are TRBV12-3 or TRBV12-4 and TRBJ1-4; the D gene is possibly TRBD1 (6 bases). This CDR3 has 13 amino acids. V lost 6 bases and J lost 11, with 16 bases in between. The CDR3 protein is CASRIQGGGKLFF. The CDR3, as DNA: TGTGCCAGCAGAATCCAGGGAGGGGGGAAACTGTTTTTT.

This clonotype was recorded a few times. The V gene is TRBV3-1, the J gene TRBJ1-1; the D is unclear. The V gene's germline CDR1 is LGHDT and CDR2 YNNKEL (reference sequence). V lost 4 bases to trimming and J lost 5 bases, with 5 bases between them. The CDR3 has 11 amino acids. The CDR3 sequence is CASSRGTEAFF. CDR3 nucleotides: TGTGCCAGCAGCCGAGGGACTGAAGCTTTCTTT.

There are many counts of this clonotype. The rearrangement joins TRBV5-1 to TRBJ2-3, with 8 nucleotides matching TRBD1. Germline CDR1 is SGHRS and CDR2 is YFSETQ. The CDR3 consists of 15 residues. V gave up 5 bases and J gave up 2 bases; unmatched junction bases: 7. DNA of the CDR3: TGCGCCAGCAGACCACAGACAGGGGCCACAGATACGCAGTATTTT. It is translated as CASRPQTGATDTQYF.

V is TRBV4-3 and J is TRBJ1-2; weak D call: TRBD1 (5 bases). Trimming removed 3 bases at V and 7 bases at J, with 15 bases between. CDR1 and CDR2 from the germline V gene are LGHNA and YSLEER. The CDR3 totals 14 residues. In DNA, the CDR3 is TGCGCCAGCAGCCAGATCCCTGGGGGGTCTGGCTACACCTTC. Translated: CASSQIPGGSGYTF.

This chain connects TRBV5-1 to TRBJ2-1; a weak D match, TRBD2 (6 bases). This CDR3 contains 15 residues. Germline V lookup: CDR1 SGHRS, CDR2 YFSETQ. With 1 base removed from V and 5 bases from J, the gap between germline ends came to 13 bases. CDR3 region: CASSLSGGRNNEQFF. The CDR3 DNA reads as TGCGCCAGCAGCTTGAGTGGAGGGAGGAACAATGAGCAGTTCTTC.

Many counts were recorded for this clonotype. V is TRBV4-2 and J is TRBJ2-2, with a possible D match to TRBD2 (5 bases). Trimming removed 0 bases at V and 4 bases at J, with 6 bases between. CDR1 LGHNA and CDR2 YNFKEQ come from the germline V gene. The CDR3 totals 14 residues. CDR3 nucleotides: TGTGCCAGCAGCCAAGACCGGGGCACCGGGGAGCTGTTTTTT. Translation: CASSQDRGTGELFF.

The chain links TRBV29-1 to TRBJ1-3; no firm D call. V was shortened by 7 bases and J by 0 bases, with 16 bases between the two germline ends. Germline V gives CDR1 SQVTM, CDR2 ANQGSEA. The CDR3 is 15 residues long. DNA for the CDR3: TGCAGCGCCCTCTCAGACACCGCCTCTGGAAACACCATATATTTT. Amino acid sequence: CSALSDTASGNTIYF.

There are many counts of this clonotype. V usage is TRBV4-3 and J usage is TRBJ2-3, with D maybe TRBD2 (5 bases). Trimming pared 0 bases from V and 0 bases from J, leaving 16 bases between. The germline CDR1 and CDR2 sequences are LGHNA and YSLEER. The CDR3 is 18 amino acids. The CDR3 spells CASSQDLLTTSSTDTQYF. CDR3 DNA sequence: TGCGCCAGCAGCCAAGACCTTCTGACTACCTCCAGCACAGATACGCAGTATTTT.

The rearrangement uses TRBV6-5 and TRBJ2-2; the D gene is possibly TRBD2 (5 bases). The ends were cut back, 3 bases at V and 6 bases at J, with 23 bases in the middle. CDR3 length: 18 amino acids. Germline CDR1 reads MNHEY; CDR2 reads SVGAGI. The chain's CDR3 is CASSYDLLEASKAGELFF. The CDR3 DNA is TGTGCCAGCAGTTATGACCTTTTAGAGGCTAGCAAGGCCGGGGAGCTGTTTTTT.

This sequence joins TRBV12-3 or TRBV12-4 and TRBJ2-5, with no clear D. The CDR3 extends over 14 amino acids. Trimming removed 6 bases from V and 7 bases from J, with 18 bases in between. CDR3 sequence (DNA): TGTGCCAGCAGCCAGAGCATCCTTCGAGGGACCCAGTACTTC. It yields the protein CASSQSILRGTQYF.

This clonotype has at least ten counts. CDR3 in amino acids: CASSVVGAHEQFF. The CDR3 coding sequence is TGTGCCAGCAGCGTTGTGGGGGCCCATGAGCAGTTCTTC. This rearrangement joins TRBV7-8 to TRBJ2-1, with a possible D match to TRBD1 (6 bases). The CDR3 is made up of 13 amino acids. Germline assignment: CDR1 SGHVS and CDR2 FQNEAQ. Trimming took 5 bases from V and 8 from J, leaving 13 bases between them.

In this sample, this clonotype turned up many times. The V and J genes are TRBV6-1 and TRBJ2-3; D possibly matches TRBD1 or TRBD2 (6 bases each). V was clipped by 6 bases and J by 2 bases, with 9 bases between them. This CDR3 has 13 amino acids. The germline CDR1 and CDR2 sequences are MNHNS and SASEGT. CDR3 in DNA: TGTGCCAGCAGAGGGGGGATCACAGATACGCAGTATTTT. Its translation: CASRGGITDTQYF.

There are many counts of this clonotype. J is TRBJ1-4 and V is TRBV12-3 or TRBV12-4, with a possible D match to TRBD1 (5 bases). Between the trimmed V and J ends, which lost 0 bases and 5 bases, there was a span of 13 bases. CDR3 length equals 16 residues. CDR3 sequence: CASSLALGEPNEKLFF. CDR3 bases: TGTGCCAGCAGTTTAGCGCTGGGGGAACCCAATGAAAAACTGTTTTTT.

This rearrangement joins TRBV2 to TRBJ2-1; TRBD2 matches at 16 bases. This CDR3 is built from 15 residues. Germline V lookup: CDR1 SNHLY, CDR2 FYNNEI. The junction had 9 bases not matched to a gene; V was cut back by 4 bases and J by 15 bases. The chain's CDR3 is CASSGGTSGRVQVFF. The DNA for the CDR3 is TGTGCCAGCAGTGGAGGGACTAGCGGGAGGGTTCAAGTGTTCTTC.

This clonotype appeared a few times. The chain combines TRBV18 with TRBJ2-7; 9 positions match TRBD2. V was clipped by 1 base and J by 6 bases; unmatched bases: 7. The length of the CDR3 is 15 residues. CDR1 KGHSH and CDR2 LQKENI come from the germline V gene. CDR3 loop: CASSPQGGRGREQYF. DNA for the CDR3: TGTGCCAGCTCACCACAGGGCGGGAGGGGCCGCGAGCAGTACTTC.

This clonotype turned up a few times. The chain joins TRBV11-1 to TRBJ2-3; D remains ambiguous. Per the germline V gene, CDR1 is SGHAT and CDR2 is FQDESV (reference sequence). Trimming removed 1 base from V and 3 bases from J, with 20 bases in between. The CDR3 is 18 residues long. CDR3 in DNA: TGTGCCAGCAGCTTAGGTGAACAGAGGCTCGCGGCGACAGATACGCAGTATTTT. Translating gives CASSLGEQRLAATDTQYF. The full variable domain, completed using reference TRBV11-1 and TRBJ2-3, is EAEVAQSPRYKITEKSQAVAFWCDPISGHATLYWYRQILGQGPELLVQFQDESVVDDSQLPKDRFSAERLKGVDSTLKIQPAELGDSAMYLCASSLGEQRLAATDTQYFGPGTRLTVL.

This clonotype was seen a handful of times. The CDR3 is CASSTTGVYNEQFF. The CDR3 nucleotides read TGTGCCAGTAGTACCACCGGGGTTTACAATGAGCAGTTCTTC. The chain is built from TRBV19 and TRBJ2-1, with D maybe TRBD2 (5 bases). The V and J ends lost 4 bases and 4 bases respectively, with 11 bases between them. CDR3 size: 14 residues. Per the germline V gene, CDR1 is LNHDA and CDR2 is SQIVND (reference sequence). The complete variable domain, with remaining parts taken from reference TRBV19 and TRBJ2-1, reads DGGITQSPKYLFRKEGQNVTLSCEQNLNHDAMYWYRQDPGQGLRLIYYSQIVNDFQKGDIAEGYSVSREKKESFPLTVTSAQKNPTAFYLCASSTTGVYNEQFFGPGTRLTVL.